This paragraph covers one T cell receptor (beta chain) sequence. Within the library, unique molecular identifiers were attached to each individual cDNA molecule. The authors' processing: Sample TCR totals centred on a median of around 92,000, ranging roughly 20,000 to 690,600. Using its own MiXCR run on the RACE reads, TCRdb lists one record per CDR3 protein. What appears here as the V and J calls and clone size reflects TCRdb's work, not the paper's. Found here are 90,000 to 140,000 distinct CDR3 sequences, less than 45% of them singletons; the top ten hold less than 3%. Trimming removed 9 bases from V and 1 base from J; junction bases left unmatched: 7. Germline CDR1 and CDR2: SNHLY and FYNNEI. This CDR3 has 14 residues. These data are taken from a study of human T cells and chemical hapten exposure. Turning to the study itself: The study enrolled mostly female patients with alopecia areata, totalis or universalis.

Noted time point: patch test 3, about 24 weeks after DPC sensitization. The treatment is: therapeutic diphenylcyclopropenone sensitization with weekly scalp DPC. Sequenced material: whole blood, taken in connection with sensitization to the hapten diphenylcyclopropenone (DPC). The sequence was collected from a man in his forties with alopecia areata. Some clones in this sample may be carry-over from other donors' samples. The chain combines TRBV2 with TRBJ2-7; 9 bases align to TRBD2. CDR3 in amino acids: CASFRLAVSYEQYV. As DNA, the CDR3 is TGTGCCAGTTTCCGACTAGCGGTATCCTACGAGCAGTACGTC.